Given below is one T cell receptor (beta chain) in context. Its target is unknown. The sample is drawn from a study of cytomegalovirus exposure and HLA in healthy donors. General study points: The HLA-A and HLA-B alleles of most subjects were reportedly predicted accurately from TCR beta sequences. Later analysis demonstrated an association between a missense DCLRE1C variant and TCR beta V- and J-gene trimming. Overall, about 160 TCR beta chains were annotated as cytomegalovirus-associated.

Trimming removed 10 bases from V and 5 bases from J; junction bases left unmatched: 7. CDR3 length: 14 residues. Germline CDR1 MNHNS, CDR2 SASEGT. When sampled, the donors appeared nominally healthy, though they likely had unrecorded immune exposures. Researchers ran the PCR with 60 Vbeta and 13 Jbeta primers. Measured with immunoSEQ multiplex PCR; TCRdb has only the in-frame clones, and not every one. The listing records about 120,000 clones. Sequencing was performed on PBMCs. The clonotype comes from a man between 18 and 29 years old in good health and CMV-seronegative. The rearrangement joins TRBV6-1 to TRBJ2-5; 13 nucleotides match TRBD2. DNA of the CDR3: TGTGCCACCAAGACTAGCGGGAGGATGGAGACCCAGTACTTC. Amino acids: CATKTSGRMETQYF.